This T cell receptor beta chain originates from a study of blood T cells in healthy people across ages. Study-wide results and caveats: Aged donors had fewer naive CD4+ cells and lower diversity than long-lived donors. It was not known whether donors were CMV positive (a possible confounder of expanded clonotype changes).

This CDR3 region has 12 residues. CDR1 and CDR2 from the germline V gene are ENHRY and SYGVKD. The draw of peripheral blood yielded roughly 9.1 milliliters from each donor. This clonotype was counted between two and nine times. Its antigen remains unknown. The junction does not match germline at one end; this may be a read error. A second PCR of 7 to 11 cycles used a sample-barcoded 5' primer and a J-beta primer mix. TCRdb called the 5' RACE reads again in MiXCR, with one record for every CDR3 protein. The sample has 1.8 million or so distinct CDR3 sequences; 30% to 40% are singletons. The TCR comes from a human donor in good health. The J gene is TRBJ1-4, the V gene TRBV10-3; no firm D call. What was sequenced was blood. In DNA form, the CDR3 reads TGTGCCATCAGTGAAAGTAGGGAAAAACCGTTTTTT. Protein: CAISESREKPFF.